In this sample, the clone carrying this TCR beta chain turned up a few times. CDR3 size: 15 residues. CDR1 and CDR2 from the germline V gene are SGHTA and FQGNSA. The germline V and J ends were trimmed by 6 bases and 0 bases, with 12 bases remaining between them. The second PCR ran about 6 to 12 cycles with a sample-barcoded 5' primer and J-beta primers. MiXCR, run by TCRdb on the 5' RACE reads, gives a single entry per CDR3 protein. The table records approximately 2,000,000 distinct CDR3 sequences, roughly 43% of them present only once. This sample is part of a study of blood T cells in healthy people across ages.

The chain is built from TRBV7-2 and TRBJ2-1; D remains ambiguous. Specimen: blood. This receptor was taken from a human donor in good health. This chain's CDR3 is CASRPAVFSYNEQFF. The CDR3 DNA reads TGTGCCAGCAGGCCGGCCGTATTCTCCTACAATGAGCAGTTCTTC.